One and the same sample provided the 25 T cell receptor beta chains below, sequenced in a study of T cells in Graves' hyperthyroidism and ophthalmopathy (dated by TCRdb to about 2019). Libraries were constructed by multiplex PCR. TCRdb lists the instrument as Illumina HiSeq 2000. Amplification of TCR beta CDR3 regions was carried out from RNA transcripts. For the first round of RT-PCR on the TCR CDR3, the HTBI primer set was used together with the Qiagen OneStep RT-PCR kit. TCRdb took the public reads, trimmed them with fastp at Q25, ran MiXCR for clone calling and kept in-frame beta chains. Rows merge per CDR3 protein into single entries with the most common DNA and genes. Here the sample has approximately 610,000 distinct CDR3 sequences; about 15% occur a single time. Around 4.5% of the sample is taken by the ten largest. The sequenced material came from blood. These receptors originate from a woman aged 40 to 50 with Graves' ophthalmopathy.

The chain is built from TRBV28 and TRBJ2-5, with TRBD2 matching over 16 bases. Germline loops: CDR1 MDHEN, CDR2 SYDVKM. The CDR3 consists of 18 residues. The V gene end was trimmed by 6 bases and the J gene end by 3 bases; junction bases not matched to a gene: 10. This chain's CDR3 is CASSPGTSGRVGKETQYF. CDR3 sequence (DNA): TGTGCCAGCAGCCCCGGGACTAGCGGGAGGGTGGGGAAAGAGACCCAGTACTTC.

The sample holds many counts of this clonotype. In DNA form, the CDR3 reads TGTGCCAGCAGTTACTCCATAGCCGTCGAAACCCAGTACTTC. Residues: CASSYSIAVETQYF. This chain links TRBV6-5 with TRBJ2-5, with D uncertain. The CDR3 runs to 14 residues. Per the germline V gene, CDR1 is MNHEY and CDR2 is SVGAGI. The ends were cut back, 0 bases at V and 8 bases at J, with 13 bases in the middle.

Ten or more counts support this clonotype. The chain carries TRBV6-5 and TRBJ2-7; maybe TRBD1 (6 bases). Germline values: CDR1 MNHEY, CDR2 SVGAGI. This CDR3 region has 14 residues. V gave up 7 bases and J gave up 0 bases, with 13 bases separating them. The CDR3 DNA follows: TGTGCCAGCACTTGGGACACCGACTCCTACGAGCAGTACTTC. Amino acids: CASTWDTDSYEQYF.

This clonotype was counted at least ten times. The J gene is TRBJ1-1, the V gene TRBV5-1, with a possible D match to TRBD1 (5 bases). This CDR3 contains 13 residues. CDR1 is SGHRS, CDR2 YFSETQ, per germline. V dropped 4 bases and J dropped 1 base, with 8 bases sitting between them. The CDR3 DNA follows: TGCGCCAGCAGCGCAGACAGGAACACTGAAGCTTTCTTT. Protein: CASSADRNTEAFF.

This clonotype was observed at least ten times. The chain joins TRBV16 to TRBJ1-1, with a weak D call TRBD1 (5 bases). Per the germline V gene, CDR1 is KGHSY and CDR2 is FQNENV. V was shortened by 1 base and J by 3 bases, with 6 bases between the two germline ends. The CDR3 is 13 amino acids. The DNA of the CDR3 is TGTGCCAGCAGCCAATTAGGGGACACTGAAGCTTTCTTT. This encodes CASSQLGDTEAFF.

Here the CDR3 reads CASSYSRTSGRATYEQYF. In DNA, the CDR3 is TGTGCCAGCAGTTACTCCCGGACTAGCGGGAGGGCGACCTACGAGCAGTACTTC. The chain combines TRBV6-2 or TRBV6-3 with TRBJ2-7; 15 bases line up with TRBD2. The CDR3 sequence is 18 residues long. Germline loops: CDR1 MNHEY, CDR2 SVGEGT. With V trimmed by 0 bases and J by 2 bases, 5 bases remained unmatched.

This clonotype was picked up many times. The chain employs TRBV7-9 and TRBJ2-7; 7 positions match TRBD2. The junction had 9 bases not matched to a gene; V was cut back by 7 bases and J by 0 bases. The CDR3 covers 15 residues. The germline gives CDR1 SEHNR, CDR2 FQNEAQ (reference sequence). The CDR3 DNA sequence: TGTGCCAGCACCACCCTGGGGGGGTCCTCCTACGAGCAGTACTTC. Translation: CASTTLGGSSYEQYF.

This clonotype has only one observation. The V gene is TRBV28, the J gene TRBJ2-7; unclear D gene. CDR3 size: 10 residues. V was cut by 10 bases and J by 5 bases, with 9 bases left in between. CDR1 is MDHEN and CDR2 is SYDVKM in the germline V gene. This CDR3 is CATGVDEQYF. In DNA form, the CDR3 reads TGTGCCACAGGAGTTGACGAGCAGTACTTC.

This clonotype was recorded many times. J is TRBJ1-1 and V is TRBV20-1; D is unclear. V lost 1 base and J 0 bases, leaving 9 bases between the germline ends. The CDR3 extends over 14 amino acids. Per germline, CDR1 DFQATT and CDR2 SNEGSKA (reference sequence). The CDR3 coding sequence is TGCAGTGCTAGAGTTGGCCATATGAACACTGAAGCTTTCTTT. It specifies CSARVGHMNTEAFF.

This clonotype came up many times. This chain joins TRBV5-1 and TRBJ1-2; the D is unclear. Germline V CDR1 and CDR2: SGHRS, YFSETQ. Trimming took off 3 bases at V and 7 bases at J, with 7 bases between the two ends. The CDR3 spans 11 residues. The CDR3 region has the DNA TGCGCCAGCAGCTCCGTGGGTGGCTACACCTTC. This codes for CASSSVGGYTF.

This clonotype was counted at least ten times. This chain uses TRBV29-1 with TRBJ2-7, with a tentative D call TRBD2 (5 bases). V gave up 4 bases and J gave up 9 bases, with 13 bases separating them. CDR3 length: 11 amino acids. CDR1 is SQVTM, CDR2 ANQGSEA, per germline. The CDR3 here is CSVVNDYSQYF. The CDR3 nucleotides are TGCAGCGTTGTGAACGACTACTCGCAGTACTTC.

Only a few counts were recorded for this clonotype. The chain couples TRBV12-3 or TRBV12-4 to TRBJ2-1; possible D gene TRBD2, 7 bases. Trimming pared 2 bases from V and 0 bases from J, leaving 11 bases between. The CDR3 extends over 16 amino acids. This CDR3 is CASSLHGGASYNEQFF. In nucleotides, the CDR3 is TGTGCCAGCAGTTTACATGGGGGGGCCTCCTACAATGAGCAGTTCTTC.

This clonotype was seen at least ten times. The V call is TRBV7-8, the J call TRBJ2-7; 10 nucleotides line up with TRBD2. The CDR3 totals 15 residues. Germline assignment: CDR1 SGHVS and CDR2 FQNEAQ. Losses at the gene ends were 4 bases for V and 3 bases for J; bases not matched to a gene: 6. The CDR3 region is CASSYKLAGVYEQYF. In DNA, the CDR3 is TGTGCCAGCAGCTACAAGCTAGCGGGAGTCTACGAGCAGTACTTC.

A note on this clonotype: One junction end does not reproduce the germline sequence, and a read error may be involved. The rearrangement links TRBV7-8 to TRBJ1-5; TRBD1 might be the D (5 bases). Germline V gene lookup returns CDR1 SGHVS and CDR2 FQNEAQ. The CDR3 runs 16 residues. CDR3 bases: TGTGCCAGCAGTTTAGAGGGGTGGGGTAGCAATCAGCCCCAGCATTTT. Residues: CASSLEGWGSNQPQHF.

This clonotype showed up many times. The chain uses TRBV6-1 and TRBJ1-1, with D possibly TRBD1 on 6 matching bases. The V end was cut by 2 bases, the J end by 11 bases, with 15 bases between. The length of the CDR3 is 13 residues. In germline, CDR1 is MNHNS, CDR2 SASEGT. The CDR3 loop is CASSEIRDMSAFF. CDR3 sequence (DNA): TGTGCCAGCAGTGAAATCAGGGACATGTCCGCTTTCTTT.

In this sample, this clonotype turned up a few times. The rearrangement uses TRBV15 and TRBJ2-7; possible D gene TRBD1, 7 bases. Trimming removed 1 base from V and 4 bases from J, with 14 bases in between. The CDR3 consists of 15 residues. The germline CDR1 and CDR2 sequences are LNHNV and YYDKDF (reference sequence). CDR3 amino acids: CATSRVGDSGYEQYF. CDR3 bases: TGTGCCACCAGCAGAGTGGGGGACAGCGGGTACGAGCAGTACTTC.

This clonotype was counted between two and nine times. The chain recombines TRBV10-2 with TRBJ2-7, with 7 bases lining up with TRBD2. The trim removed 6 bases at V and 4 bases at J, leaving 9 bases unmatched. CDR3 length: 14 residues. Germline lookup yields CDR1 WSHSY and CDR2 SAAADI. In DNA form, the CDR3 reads TGCGCCAGCAGACCTAGCGGAGTGGATTACGAGCAGTACTTC. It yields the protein CASRPSGVDYEQYF.

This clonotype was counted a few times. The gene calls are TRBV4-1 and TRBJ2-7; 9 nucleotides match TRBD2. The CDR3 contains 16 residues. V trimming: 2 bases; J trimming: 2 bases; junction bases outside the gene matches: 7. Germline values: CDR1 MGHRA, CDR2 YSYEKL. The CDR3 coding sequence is TGCGCCAGCAGCCAAAACTTAGCGGGAGAGGCCTACGAGCAGTACTTC. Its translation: CASSQNLAGEAYEQYF.

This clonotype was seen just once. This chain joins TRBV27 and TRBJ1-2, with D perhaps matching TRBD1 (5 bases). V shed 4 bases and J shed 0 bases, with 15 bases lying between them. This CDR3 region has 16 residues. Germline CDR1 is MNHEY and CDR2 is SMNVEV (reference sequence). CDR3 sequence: CASSSAQGNPNYGYTF. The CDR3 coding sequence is TGTGCCAGCAGTTCGGCCCAGGGTAACCCTAACTATGGCTACACCTTC.

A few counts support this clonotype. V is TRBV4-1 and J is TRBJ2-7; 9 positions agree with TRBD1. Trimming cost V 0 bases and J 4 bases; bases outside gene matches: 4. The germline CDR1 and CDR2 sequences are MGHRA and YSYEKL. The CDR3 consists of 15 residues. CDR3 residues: CASSQERGTGYEQYF. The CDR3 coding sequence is TGCGCCAGCAGCCAAGAACGGGGGACAGGGTACGAGCAGTACTTC.

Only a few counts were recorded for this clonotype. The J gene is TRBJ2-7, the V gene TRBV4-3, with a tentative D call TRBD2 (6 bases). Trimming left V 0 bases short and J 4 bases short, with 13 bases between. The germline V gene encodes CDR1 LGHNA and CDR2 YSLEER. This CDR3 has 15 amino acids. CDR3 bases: TGCGCCAGCAGCCAAGAGAAGGGACTTCCTTACGAGCAGTACTTC. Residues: CASSQEKGLPYEQYF.

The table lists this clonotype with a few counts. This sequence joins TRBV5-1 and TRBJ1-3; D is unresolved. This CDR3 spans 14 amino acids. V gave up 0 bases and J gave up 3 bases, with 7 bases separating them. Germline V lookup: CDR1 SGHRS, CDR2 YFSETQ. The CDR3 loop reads CASSLEGRGNTIYF. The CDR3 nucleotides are TGCGCCAGCAGCTTGGAGGGTCGTGGAAACACCATATATTTT.

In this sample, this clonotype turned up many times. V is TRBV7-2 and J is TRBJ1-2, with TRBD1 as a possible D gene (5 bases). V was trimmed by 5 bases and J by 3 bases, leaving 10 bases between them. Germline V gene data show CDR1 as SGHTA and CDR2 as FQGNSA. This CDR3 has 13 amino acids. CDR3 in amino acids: CASSTPTDYGYTF. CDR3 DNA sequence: TGTGCCAGCAGCACACCGACAGACTATGGCTACACCTTC.

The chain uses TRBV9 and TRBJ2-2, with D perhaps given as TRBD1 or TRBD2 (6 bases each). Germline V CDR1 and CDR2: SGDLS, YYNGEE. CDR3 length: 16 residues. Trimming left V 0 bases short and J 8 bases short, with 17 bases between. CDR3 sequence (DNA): TGTGCCAGCAGCGTAGAGAGGGGGGTCCGAGCGGGGGAGCTGTTTTTT. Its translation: CASSVERGVRAGELFF.

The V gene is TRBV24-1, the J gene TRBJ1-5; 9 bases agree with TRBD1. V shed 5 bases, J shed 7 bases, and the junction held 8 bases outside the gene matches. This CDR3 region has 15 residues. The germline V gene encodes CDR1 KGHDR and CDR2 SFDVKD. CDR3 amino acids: CATSATGGVGQPQHF. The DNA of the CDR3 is TGTGCCACCAGTGCCACAGGGGGCGTCGGGCAGCCCCAGCATTTT.